This T cell receptor beta chain was captured in a study of T cells in Graves' hyperthyroidism and ophthalmopathy (dated by TCRdb to about 2019). General notes on the study: Peripheral blood samples were taken at the time of initial diagnosis, prior to any treatment. Thyroid tissue and blood T-cell repertoires from roughly six Graves' hyperthyroidism patients were also compared in the study. The paper describes TCR Vbeta CDR3 sequencing of some 130 peripheral blood samples, made up of 43 ophthalmopathy patients, around 73 hyperthyroidism patients and 17 progressor patients. The approximately 90 discovery patients were divided at random into training and test sets in a 7:3 ratio. After sampling, hyperthyroidism patients received methimazole starting at 30 mg daily, and ophthalmopathy patients received high-dose intravenous methylprednisolone. Prospective prediction of ophthalmopathy was tested in an independent validation cohort consisting of 18 hyperthyroidism patients and more than 15 patients who later progressed to ophthalmopathy. A discovery cohort of about a hundred patients, approximately 45 with Graves' ophthalmopathy and fewer than 65 with stable Graves' hyperthyroidism, was used to find distinguishing TCR V-J signatures. Broader findings and caveats from the paper: Most expanded thyroid clonotypes (frequency above 0.001) were also detected in blood, a finding suggesting that blood repertoires may reflect thyroid immune responses. Sample size was not statistically predetermined, and investigators were not blinded to group allocation. Ophthalmopathy was separated from stable hyperthyroidism by a 13 V-J signature model, with 85% to 90% sensitivity and approximately 81% specificity obtained in cross-validation and 80%/75% obtained in testing. In validation, the model predicted progression to ophthalmopathy with approximately 70% sensitivity and roughly 75% specificity, a median of 6.5 months before onset.

Hyperthyroidism patients were newly diagnosed, with disease duration under 2 months, and aged 18 to 65 years. The study excluded patients with uncontrolled infections, other autoimmune diseases, pregnancy or lactation. Diagnoses were based on clinical symptoms, serum thyroxine and TRAb, thyroid ultrasound and orbital computed tomography. Blood from progressor patients was collected at the time of first diagnosis with hyperthyroidism, before any ophthalmopathy symptoms had appeared. PBMCs were isolated from approximately 10 ml of fresh peripheral blood by Ficoll-Paque density gradient centrifugation. Progressor patients were first diagnosed with Graves' hyperthyroidism and then developed ophthalmopathy during follow-up. Total RNA was extracted using Trizol reagent, and RNA quality was assessed on an Agilent 2100 Bioanalyzer. The cysteine opens and the phenylalanine closes a CDR3 of 14 amino acids. Only CDR3 DNA is held: 42 bases, read in frame from base 1. V lost 5 bases and J lost 5 bases; the stretch between them is 15 bases long.

This clonotype was counted only a few times. The clone's antigen remains unknown. This may be a read error, as it is one base from a much larger clone. Amplification of TCR beta CDR3 regions was carried out from RNA transcripts. The TCR CDR3 was subjected to a first round of RT-PCR using the HTBI primer set and the Qiagen OneStep RT-PCR kit. A second multiplex PCR round built the libraries, followed by size selection and purification. Paired-end sequencing of the libraries was performed with 100 bp reads on an Illumina HiSeq2000. Per the authors' processing: SOAPnuke was used to process the raw data, removing reads that contained adapters or uncalled bases, had a mean Phred below 15, or lacked an exact match to the constant primer or identifier. COPE v1.2.5 was used to merge high-quality paired reads, and clonotypes were defined as unique nucleotide sequences. MiTCR v1.1 was used to align clonotypes to the IMGT TRBV, TRBD and TRBJ reference segments. The analysis included only V-J combinations with a frequency above 0.0001, which together covered around 99% of the repertoires. A TCS score was defined as the ratio between F50 (clonal expansion) and ExV (chaos), using BLOSUM62-based TCRdist between CDR3 peptides within each V-J. Welch's t-statistics and random forest reduced roughly 530 V-J features to about 13, which were used in a naive Bayes classifier (R e1071). Through fastp at Q25 and MiXCR, TCRdb rebuilt clones from the public reads, retaining in-frame beta chains. Entries are consolidated by CDR3 protein sequence, retaining the most common genes and DNA. TCRdb, not the original authors, processed these V and J calls. Recorded for this sample are some 270,000 distinct CDR3 sequences; roughly 14% of them occurred a single time. Almost 8% of the sample comes from the top ten.

This sequence originates from a woman aged 25-40 years with Graves' hyperthyroidism that later progressed to Graves' ophthalmopathy. Sequencing was done on a sample of blood. The chain uses TRBV12-3 or TRBV12-4 and TRBJ1-2, with an unclear D gene assignment. The CDR3 reads as follows: CASSPGRHPYGYTF. The bases read TGTGCCAGCAGTCCTGGGAGACACCCGTATGGCTACACCTTC.